Below are 13 T cell receptor beta chains sequenced from a single sample in a study of blood T cell repertoires in COVID-19. Produced via immunoSEQ multiplex PCR; TCRdb's table is partial and in-frame only. The profile shows roughly 100,000 clones, more than 90% of them singletons. Material: peripheral blood. These TCRs come from a man in his late teens or twenties with acute or convalescent COVID-19.

This clone was recorded a few times. The chain couples TRBV3-1 (or the pseudogene TRBV3-2) to TRBJ1-6; tentative D call: TRBD1 (5 bases). The CDR3 consists of 18 residues. V gave up 0 bases and J gave up 3 bases, with 15 bases separating them. Per germline, CDR1 LGHDT and CDR2 YNNKEL (reference sequence). CDR3 loop: CASSQEGQNSHYNSPLHF. The CDR3 DNA reads TGTGCCAGCAGCCAAGAGGGGCAAAATTCGCACTATAATTCACCCCTCCACTTT.

The genes are TRBV11-2 and TRBJ1-5; 8 nucleotides line up with TRBD1. The CDR3 runs to 17 residues. V shed 5 bases, J shed 0 bases, and the junction held 9 bases outside the gene matches. Germline CDR1 reads SGHAT; CDR2 reads FQNNGV. The CDR3 sequence: CASSVGQAHPSNQPQHF. In DNA form, the CDR3 reads TGTGCCAGCAGCGTGGGACAGGCCCACCCTAGCAATCAGCCCCAGCATTTT.

This rearrangement joins TRBV2 to TRBJ1-1; 7 nucleotides match TRBD1. The CDR3 sequence is 14 residues long. Germline CDR1 SNHLY, CDR2 FYNNEI. With 6 bases clipped from V and 5 bases from J, the junction kept 9 bases outside the gene matches. DNA for the CDR3: TGTGCCAGCAGAGAACAGGGGATTTGGACTGAAGCTTTCTTT. The encoded protein is CASREQGIWTEAFF.

The chain carries TRBV6-5 and TRBJ1-3; possible D gene TRBD1, 5 bases. Germline V gives CDR1 MNHEY, CDR2 SVGAGI. CDR3 length equals 14 residues. V was pared by 6 bases and J by 0 bases, with 9 bases between. The CDR3 here is CASRDTYSGNTIYF. Here the CDR3 DNA reads TGTGCCAGCAGGGACACTTACTCTGGAAACACCATATATTTT.

This rearrangement joins TRBV5-1 to TRBJ1-4; TRBD1 matches at 9 bases. Germline CDR1 is SGHRS and CDR2 is YFSETQ. The trim removed 0 bases at V and 5 bases at J, leaving 8 bases unmatched. This CDR3 spans 17 amino acids. The CDR3 nucleotides are TGCGCCAGCAGCTTGGCCAGGACAGGGGACAGGAATGAAAAACTGTTTTTT. Translating it yields CASSLARTGDRNEKLFF.

This chain uses TRBV4-1 with TRBJ1-4, with D possibly TRBD1 on 6 matching bases. Germline CDR1 is MGHRA and CDR2 is YSYEKL. V was trimmed by 4 bases and J by 0 bases, leaving 15 bases between them. The CDR3 is 17 residues long. CDR3 DNA sequence: TGCGCCAGCAGCCGACATGCAGGGGATACAACTAATGAAAAACTGTTTTTT. It is translated as CASSRHAGDTTNEKLFF.

The gene calls are TRBV5-4 and TRBJ2-3, with TRBD2 as a possible D gene (5 bases). The CDR3 totals 14 residues. Germline loops: CDR1 SGHNT, CDR2 YYREEE (reference sequence). V lost 4 bases and J lost 2, with 11 bases in between. The CDR3 region is CASSQDGDTDTQYF. The CDR3 coding sequence is TGTGCCAGCAGCCAGGACGGGGACACAGATACGCAGTATTTT. Filled out from reference TRBV5-4 and TRBJ2-3, the complete variable domain reads ETGVTQSPTHLIKTRGQQVTLRCSSQSGHNTVSWYQQALGQGPQFIFQYYREEENGRGNFPPRFSGLQFPNYSSELNVNALELDDSALYLCASSQDGDTDTQYFGPGTRLTVL.

The rearrangement uses TRBV5-1 and TRBJ2-5; the match to TRBD1 covers 7 bases. CDR3 size: 15 residues. V lost 0 bases, J lost 3 bases, and 5 bases stayed unmatched. Germline CDR1 is SGHRS and CDR2 is YFSETQ. The CDR3 loop is CASSLGGTEEETQYF. The CDR3 DNA follows: TGCGCCAGCAGCTTGGGGGGGACAGAAGAAGAGACCCAGTACTTC.

CDR3 sequence reads: CASSRQNRDSSGYGYTF. The CDR3 bases are TGCGCCAGCAGCCGTCAAAACAGGGATTCGTCGGGCTATGGCTACACCTTC. The chain couples TRBV4-1 to TRBJ1-2; the D gene is possibly TRBD1 (6 bases). The CDR3 runs 17 residues. Looked up from germline, CDR1 is MGHRA and CDR2 is YSYEKL. V was clipped by 4 bases and J by 4 bases, with 22 bases between them.

The genes are TRBV5-4 and TRBJ2-1; possibly TRBD2 for D (6 bases). The CDR3 contains 14 residues. Germline CDR1 and CDR2: SGHNT and YYREEE (reference sequence). Trimming shortened V by 1 base and J by 4 bases, and 9 bases separated the two germline ends. The CDR3 DNA follows: TGTGCCAGCAGCTTGACTAGCAGTTACAATGAGCAGTTCTTC. Translated, it gives CASSLTSSYNEQFF. Looking up the rest from reference TRBV5-4 and TRBJ2-1 gives the full variable domain: ETGVTQSPTHLIKTRGQQVTLRCSSQSGHNTVSWYQQALGQGPQFIFQYYREEENGRGNFPPRFSGLQFPNYSSELNVNALELDDSALYLCASSLTSSYNEQFFGPGTRLTVL.

The chain uses TRBV10-3 and TRBJ1-3; 9 bases fit TRBD1. The germline CDR1 and CDR2 sequences are ENHRY and SYGVKD. With 10 bases clipped from V and 3 bases from J, the junction kept 10 bases outside the gene matches. The CDR3 is 15 residues long. The CDR3 DNA follows: TGTGCCACCGGGGTACAGGGGGCAAATGGAAACACCATATATTTT. Translating it yields CATGVQGANGNTIYF.

The rearrangement joins TRBV24-1 to TRBJ1-5; 8 nucleotides match TRBD1. Germline-derived CDR1 and CDR2 are KGHDR and SFDVKD. V was pared by 5 bases and J by 5 bases, with 4 bases of the junction left unmatched. The CDR3 runs 14 residues. CDR3 loop: CATSGQGSYQPQHF. The CDR3 nucleotides are TGTGCCACCAGTGGACAGGGGTCGTATCAGCCCCAGCATTTT.

The V and J genes are TRBV6-1 and TRBJ1-1; 8 bases are a match to TRBD1. The CDR3 sequence is 16 residues long. Per germline, CDR1 MNHNS and CDR2 SASEGT. V gave up 3 bases and J gave up 0 bases; unmatched junction bases: 6. The CDR3 DNA is TGTGCCAGCAGTGATAAGACAGGGGCTCTGAACACTGAAGCTTTCTTT. Amino acids: CASSDKTGALNTEAFF.